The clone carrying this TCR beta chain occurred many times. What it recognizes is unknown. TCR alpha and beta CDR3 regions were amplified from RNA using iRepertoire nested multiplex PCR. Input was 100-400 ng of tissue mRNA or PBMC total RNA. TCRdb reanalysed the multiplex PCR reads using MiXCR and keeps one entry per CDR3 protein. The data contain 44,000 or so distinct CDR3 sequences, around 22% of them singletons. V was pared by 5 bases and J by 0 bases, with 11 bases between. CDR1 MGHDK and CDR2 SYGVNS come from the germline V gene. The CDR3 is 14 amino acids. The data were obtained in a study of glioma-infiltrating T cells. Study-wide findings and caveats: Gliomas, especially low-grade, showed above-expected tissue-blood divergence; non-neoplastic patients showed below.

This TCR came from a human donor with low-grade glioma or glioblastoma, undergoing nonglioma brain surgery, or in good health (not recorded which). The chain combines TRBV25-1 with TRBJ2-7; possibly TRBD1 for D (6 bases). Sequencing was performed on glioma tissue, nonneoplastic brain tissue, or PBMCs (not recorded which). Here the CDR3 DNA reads TGTGCCAGCAGTAGGGGGACCTCCTCCTACGAGCAGTACTTC. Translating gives CASSRGTSSYEQYF.